The following is a TCR beta chain sequence with its context. cDNA serving as the sequencing template came from extracted, reverse transcribed RNA. Some clones are missing from TCRdb's copy, which holds only in-frame ones; the method was immunoSEQ multiplex PCR. The table has about 180,000 clones, 63% seen once. The sample is drawn from a study of CD8+ T cells in alopecia areata. V trimming: 0 bases; J trimming: 5 bases; junction bases outside the gene matches: 6. The CDR3 sequence is 15 residues long. Germline-derived CDR1 and CDR2 are LGHNA and YSLEER. This clonotype was obtained from a human donor with alopecia areata. The specimen comprised CD4+ T cells sorted from blood, sampled at week 0. The chain employs TRBV4-3 and TRBJ2-7, with 8 positions matching TRBD1. CDR3 nucleotide sequence: TGCGCCAGCAGCCAAGATGCAGGGGGCAACGACGAGCAGTACTTC. Translating gives CASSQDAGGNDEQYF.